Below, 9 T cell receptor beta chains from the same sample are listed, as sequenced in a study of blood T cells in healthy people across ages. PCR was performed a second time for about 7 to 12 cycles using a sample-barcoded 5' primer and a J-beta primer mix. A single record per CDR3 protein comes from TCRdb applying MiXCR to the 5' RACE reads. The sample holds around 990,000 distinct CDR3 sequences, around two fifths seen once. Sequenced sample: blood. The source of these receptors is a man between 18 and 29 years old in good health.

The chain links TRBV2 to TRBJ2-7; D might be TRBD1 (6 bases). Germline CDR1 and CDR2: SNHLY and FYNNEI. The CDR3 covers 16 residues. The V gene lost 1 base and the J gene lost 7 bases, with 20 bases spanning the gap. The CDR3 loop is CASSEETGSVYNEQYF. In DNA, the CDR3 is TGTGCCAGCAGTGAAGAGACAGGAAGCGTTTACAATGAGCAGTACTTC. Based on the CDR3 plus reference TRBV2 and TRBJ2-7, the full variable domain is EPEVTQTPSHQVTQMGQEVILRCVPISNHLYFYWYRQILGQKVEFLVSFYNNEISEKSEIFDDQFSVERPDGSNFTLKIRSTKLEDSAMYFCASSEETGSVYNEQYFGPGTRLTVT.

The V call is TRBV3-1, the J call TRBJ2-7; TRBD2 might be the D (6 bases). Germline V gives CDR1 LGHDT, CDR2 YNNKEL (reference sequence). Trimming pared 1 base from V and 7 bases from J, leaving 26 bases between. CDR3 length: 18 residues. CDR3 bases: TGTGCCAGCAGCCAAGTGGGAGCAGCCAAGTCGGGGAGGCTTGAGCAGTACTTC. It specifies CASSQVGAAKSGRLEQYF.

The rearrangement links TRBV20-1 to TRBJ1-1, with D tentatively TRBD1 (5 bases). The CDR3 consists of 15 residues. Germline V gives CDR1 DFQATT, CDR2 SNEGSKA (reference sequence). Trimming took off 0 bases at V and 1 base at J, with 12 bases between the two ends. CDR3 loop: CSARDLGATNTEAFF. CDR3 DNA: TGCAGTGCTAGAGATCTCGGGGCAACGAACACTGAAGCTTTCTTT.

The chain employs TRBV29-1 and TRBJ1-2, with 7 bases lining up with TRBD1. After removal of 5 bases from V and 2 bases from J, the junction contained 2 bases not matched to a gene. The CDR3 runs 12 residues. From germline, CDR1 is SQVTM and CDR2 ANQGSEA. CDR3 sequence: CSVQGGNYGYTF. The DNA for the CDR3 is TGCAGCGTTCAGGGGGGGAACTATGGCTACACCTTC.

The chain uses TRBV7-8 and TRBJ2-7, with D possibly called TRBD1 or TRBD2 (5 bases each). The CDR3 loop spans 11 amino acids. The germline V gene has CDR1 SGHVS and CDR2 FQNEAQ. V lost 10 bases to trimming and J lost 6 bases, with 13 bases between them. The CDR3 nucleotides read TGTGCCATCATAATGGGGGTCGAGCAGTACTTC. The encoded protein is CAIIMGVEQYF. The whole variable domain, remainder taken from reference TRBV7-8 and TRBJ2-7, is GAGVSQSPRYKVAKRGQDVALRCDPISGHVSLFWYQQALGQGPEFLTYFQNEAQLDKSGLPSDRFFAERPEGSVSTLKIQRTQQEDSAVYLCAIIMGVEQYFGPGTRLTVT.

The chain links TRBV7-2 to TRBJ2-4; 11 bases fit TRBD2. The DNA end is a closer match to TRBJ2-7, so the J assignment may be wrong. The CDR3 runs 14 residues. The germline gives CDR1 SGHTA, CDR2 FQGNSA. DNA for the CDR3: TGTGCCAGCAGCTTAGCGCTAGCGGGAGGCGAGCAGTACTTC. Its protein product is CASSLALAGGEQYF.

This sequence joins TRBV30 and TRBJ2-7, with D perhaps matching TRBD1 (5 bases). Germline CDR1 GTSNPN, CDR2 SVGIG (reference sequence). V lost 0 bases and J 3 bases, leaving 12 bases between the germline ends. The CDR3 spans 14 residues. CDR3 coding DNA: TGTGCCTGGAGTGTAGGGGCAGAACGCTACGAGCAGTACTTC. Protein product: CAWSVGAERYEQYF.

By sample share, this clonotype is medium-sized. The chain combines TRBV12-3 or TRBV12-4 with TRBJ2-2; a weak D match, TRBD1 (5 bases). V was trimmed by 5 bases and J by 7 bases, leaving 8 bases between them. The CDR3 is 12 amino acids. Here the CDR3 DNA reads TGTGCCAGCAGTAGGGGTATCGGGGAGCTGTTTTTT. Protein sequence: CASSRGIGELFF.

Only a few counts were recorded for this clonotype. V and J are TRBV12-3 or TRBV12-4 and TRBJ1-1; tentative D call: TRBD1 (6 bases). This CDR3 comprises 13 residues. Deletions cut 7 bases from V and 11 bases from J, with 20 bases between. The CDR3 sequence: CASIPRDTESAFF. CDR3 DNA: TGTGCCAGCATTCCTCGGGACACGGAGTCGGCTTTCTTT.